This TCR beta chain was found in a study of cytomegalovirus exposure and HLA in healthy donors. Whole-study findings and limits: Rarity marked most TCR sequences, yet some public TCRs occurred in many donors.

In nominal health when sampled, donors likely had unrecorded immune exposures nonetheless. Concerning this clone itself: Antigen: not known.

The CDR3 is made up of 15 amino acids. After removal of 4 bases from V and 8 bases from J, the junction contained 11 bases not matched to a gene. CDR1 and CDR2 (germline): SGHRS, YFSETQ. With 60 Vbeta and 13 Jbeta primers, the PCR was carried out. Only in-frame clones appear in the TCRdb table, and some are missing; sequencing was by immunoSEQ multiplex PCR. In the table there are some 150,000 clones, around four fifths of which are singletons. The chain carries TRBV5-1 and TRBJ2-1; 8 positions agree with TRBD2. The clonotype was recovered from a male donor in good health and CMV-seronegative. Sequenced: PBMCs. The CDR3 DNA reads as TGCGCCAGCAGCAAGGAAGGACTAGCCCTCGATGAGCAGTTCTTC. Amino acids: CASSKEGLALDEQFF.